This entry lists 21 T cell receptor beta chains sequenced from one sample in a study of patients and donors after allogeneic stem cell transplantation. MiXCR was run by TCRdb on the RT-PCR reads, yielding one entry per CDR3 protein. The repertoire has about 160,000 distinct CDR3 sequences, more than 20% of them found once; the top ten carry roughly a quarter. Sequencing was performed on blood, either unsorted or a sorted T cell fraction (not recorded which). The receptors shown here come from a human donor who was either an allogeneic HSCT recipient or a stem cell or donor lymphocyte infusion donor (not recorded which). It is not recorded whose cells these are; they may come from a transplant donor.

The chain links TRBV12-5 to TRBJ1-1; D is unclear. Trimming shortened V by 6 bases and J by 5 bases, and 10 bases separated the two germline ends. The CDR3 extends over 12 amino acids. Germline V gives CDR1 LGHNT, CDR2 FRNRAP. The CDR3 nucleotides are TGTGCTAGTGGGGGAATGAGGACTGAAGCTTTCTTT. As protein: CASGGMRTEAFF.

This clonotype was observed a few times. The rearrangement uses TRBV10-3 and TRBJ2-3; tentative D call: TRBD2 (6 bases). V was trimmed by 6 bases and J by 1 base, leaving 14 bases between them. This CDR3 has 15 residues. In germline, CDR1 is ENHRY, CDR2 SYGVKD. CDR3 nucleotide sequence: TGTGCCATCAGGACGGACTACGGCGGCACAGATACGCAGTATTTT. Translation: CAIRTDYGGTDTQYF.

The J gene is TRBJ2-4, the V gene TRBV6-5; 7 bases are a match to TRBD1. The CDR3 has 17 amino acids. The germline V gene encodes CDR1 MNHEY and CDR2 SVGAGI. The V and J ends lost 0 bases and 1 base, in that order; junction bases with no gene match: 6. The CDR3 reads CASSYSGTAGAKNIQYF. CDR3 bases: TGTGCCAGCAGTTACTCTGGGACAGCCGGGGCCAAAAACATTCAGTACTTC.

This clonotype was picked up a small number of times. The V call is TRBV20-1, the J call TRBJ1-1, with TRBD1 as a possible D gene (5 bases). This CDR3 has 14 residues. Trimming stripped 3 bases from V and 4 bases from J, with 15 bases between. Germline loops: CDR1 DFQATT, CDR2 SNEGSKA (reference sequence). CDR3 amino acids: CSASDIGAGTEAFF. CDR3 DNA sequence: TGCAGTGCTAGTGACATCGGGGCTGGCACTGAAGCTTTCTTT.

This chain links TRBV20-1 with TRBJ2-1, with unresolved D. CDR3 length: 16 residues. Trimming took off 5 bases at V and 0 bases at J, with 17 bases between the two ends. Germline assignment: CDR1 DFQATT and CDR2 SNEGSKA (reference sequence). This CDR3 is CSASEPDGDSYNEQFF. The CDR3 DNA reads TGCAGTGCTTCAGAGCCAGATGGGGACTCCTACAATGAGCAGTTCTTC.

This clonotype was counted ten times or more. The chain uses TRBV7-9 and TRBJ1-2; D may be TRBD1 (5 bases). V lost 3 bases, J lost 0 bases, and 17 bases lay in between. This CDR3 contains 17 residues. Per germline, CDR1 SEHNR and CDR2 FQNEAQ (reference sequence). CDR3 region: CASSFGHMTAPNYGYTF. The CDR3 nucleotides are TGTGCCAGCAGCTTTGGACACATGACAGCTCCTAACTATGGCTACACCTTC.

CDR3 sequence reads: CASSSPGQGPPETQYF. As DNA, the CDR3 is TGCGCCAGCAGCTCACCGGGACAGGGCCCCCCAGAGACCCAGTACTTC. This chain connects TRBV5-1 to TRBJ2-5, with 9 positions matching TRBD1. The CDR3 totals 16 residues. With 3 bases clipped from V and 4 bases from J, the junction kept 10 bases outside the gene matches. CDR1 SGHRS and CDR2 YFSETQ come from the germline V gene. Looking up the rest from reference TRBV5-1 and TRBJ2-5 gives the full variable domain: KAGVTQTPRYLIKTRGQQVTLSCSPISGHRSVSWYQQTPGQGLQFLFEYFSETQRNKGNFPGRFSGRQFSNSRSEMNVSTLELGDSALYLCASSSPGQGPPETQYFGPGTRLLVL.

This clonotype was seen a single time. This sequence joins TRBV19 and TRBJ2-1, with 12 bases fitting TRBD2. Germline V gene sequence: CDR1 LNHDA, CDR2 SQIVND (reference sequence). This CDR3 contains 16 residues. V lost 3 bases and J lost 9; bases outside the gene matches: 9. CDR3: CASSMRLAGVVGEQFF. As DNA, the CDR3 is TGTGCCAGTAGTATGAGACTAGCGGGGGTGGTGGGTGAGCAGTTCTTC.

Here the CDR3 DNA reads TGTGCCAGCATGCTAGGTGTTGAAGCTTTCTTT. It specifies CASMLGVEAFF. The chain is built from TRBV12-3 or TRBV12-4 and TRBJ1-1; no clear D. V dropped 7 bases and J dropped 7 bases, with 10 bases sitting between them. This CDR3 is 11 amino acids long.

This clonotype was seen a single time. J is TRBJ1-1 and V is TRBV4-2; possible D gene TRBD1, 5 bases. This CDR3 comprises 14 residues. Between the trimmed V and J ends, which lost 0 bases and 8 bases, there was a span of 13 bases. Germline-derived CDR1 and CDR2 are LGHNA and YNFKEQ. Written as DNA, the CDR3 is TGTGCCAGCAGCCAAGATCCAAGGGGTGGGGAAGCTTTCTTT. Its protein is CASSQDPRGGEAFF.

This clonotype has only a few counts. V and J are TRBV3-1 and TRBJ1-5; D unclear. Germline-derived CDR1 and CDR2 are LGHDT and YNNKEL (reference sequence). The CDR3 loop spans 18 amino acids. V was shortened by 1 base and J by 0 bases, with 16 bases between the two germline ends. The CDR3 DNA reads TGTGCCAGCAGCCAAGGAGGGAGCGATGCGTATAGCAATCAGCCCCAGCATTTT. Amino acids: CASSQGGSDAYSNQPQHF.

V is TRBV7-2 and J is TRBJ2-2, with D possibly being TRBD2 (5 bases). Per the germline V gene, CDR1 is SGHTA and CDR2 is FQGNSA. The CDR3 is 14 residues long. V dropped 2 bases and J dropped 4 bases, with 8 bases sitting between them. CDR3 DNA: TGTGCCAGCAGCTTAAATAGCGTCACCGGGGAGCTGTTTTTT. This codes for CASSLNSVTGELFF. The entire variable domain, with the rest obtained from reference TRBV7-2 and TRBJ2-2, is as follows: GAGVSQSPSNKVTEKGKDVELRCDPISGHTALYWYRQSLGQGLEFLIYFQGNSAPDKSGLPSDRFSAERTGGSVSTLTIQRTQQEDSAVYLCASSLNSVTGELFFGEGSRLTVL.

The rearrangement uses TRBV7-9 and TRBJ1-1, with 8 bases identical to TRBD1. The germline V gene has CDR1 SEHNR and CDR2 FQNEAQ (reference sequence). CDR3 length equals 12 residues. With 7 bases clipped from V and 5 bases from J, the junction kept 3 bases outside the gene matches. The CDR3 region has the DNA TGTGCCAGCACTCAGGGGGCGACTGAAGCTTTCTTT. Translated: CASTQGATEAFF.

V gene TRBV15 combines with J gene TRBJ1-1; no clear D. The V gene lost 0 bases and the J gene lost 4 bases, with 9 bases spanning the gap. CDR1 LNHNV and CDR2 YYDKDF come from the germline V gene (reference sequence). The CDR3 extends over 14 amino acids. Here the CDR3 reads CATSRDLKGTEAFF. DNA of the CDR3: TGTGCCACCAGCAGAGATCTAAAGGGCACTGAAGCTTTCTTT. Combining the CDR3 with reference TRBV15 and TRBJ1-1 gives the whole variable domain DAMVIQNPRYQVTQFGKPVTLSCSQTLNHNVMYWYQQKSSQAPKLLFHYYDKDFNNEADTPDNFQSRRPNTSFCFLDIRSPGLGDTAMYLCATSRDLKGTEAFFGQGTRLTVV.

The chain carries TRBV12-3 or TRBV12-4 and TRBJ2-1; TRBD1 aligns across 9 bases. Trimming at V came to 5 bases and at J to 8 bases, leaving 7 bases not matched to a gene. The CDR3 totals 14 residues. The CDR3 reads CASSASTGGDEQFF. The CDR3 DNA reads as TGTGCCAGCAGTGCTTCTACAGGGGGCGATGAGCAGTTCTTC.

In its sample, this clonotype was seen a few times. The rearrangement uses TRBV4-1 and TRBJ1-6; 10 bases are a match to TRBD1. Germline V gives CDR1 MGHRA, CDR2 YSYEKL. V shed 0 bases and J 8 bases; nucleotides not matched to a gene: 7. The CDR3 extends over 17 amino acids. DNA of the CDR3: TGCGCCAGCAGCCAAGATCCCGGGACAGGGGCGTATTCACCCCTCCACTTT. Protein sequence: CASSQDPGTGAYSPLHF.

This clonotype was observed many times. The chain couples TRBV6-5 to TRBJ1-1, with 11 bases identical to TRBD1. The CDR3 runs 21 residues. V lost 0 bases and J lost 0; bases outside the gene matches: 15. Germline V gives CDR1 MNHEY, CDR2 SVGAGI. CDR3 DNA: TGTGCCAGCAGTTACTCGAATCCGGTTTGGGACAGGGGGTCCCTGAACACTGAAGCTTTCTTT. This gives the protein CASSYSNPVWDRGSLNTEAFF.

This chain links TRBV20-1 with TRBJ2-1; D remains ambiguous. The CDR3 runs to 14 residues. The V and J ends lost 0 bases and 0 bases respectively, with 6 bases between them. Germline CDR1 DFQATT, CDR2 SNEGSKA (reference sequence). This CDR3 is CSARDGSSYNEQFF. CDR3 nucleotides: TGCAGTGCTAGAGACGGCAGCTCCTACAATGAGCAGTTCTTC.

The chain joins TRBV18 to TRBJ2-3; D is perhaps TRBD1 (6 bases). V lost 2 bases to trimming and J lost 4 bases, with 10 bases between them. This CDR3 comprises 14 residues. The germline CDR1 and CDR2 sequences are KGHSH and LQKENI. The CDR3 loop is CASSPGGTADTQYF. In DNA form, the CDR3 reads TGTGCCAGCTCACCAGGGGGCACGGCAGATACGCAGTATTTT.

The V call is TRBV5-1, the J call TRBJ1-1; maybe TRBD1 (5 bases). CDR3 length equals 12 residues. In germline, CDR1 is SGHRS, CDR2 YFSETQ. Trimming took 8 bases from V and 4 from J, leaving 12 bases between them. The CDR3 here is CASKMGGTEAFF. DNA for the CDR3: TGCGCCAGTAAGATGGGGGGCACTGAAGCTTTCTTT. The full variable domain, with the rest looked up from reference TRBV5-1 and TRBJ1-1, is KAGVTQTPRYLIKTRGQQVTLSCSPISGHRSVSWYQQTPGQGLQFLFEYFSETQRNKGNFPGRFSGRQFSNSRSEMNVSTLELGDSALYLCASKMGGTEAFFGQGTRLTVV.

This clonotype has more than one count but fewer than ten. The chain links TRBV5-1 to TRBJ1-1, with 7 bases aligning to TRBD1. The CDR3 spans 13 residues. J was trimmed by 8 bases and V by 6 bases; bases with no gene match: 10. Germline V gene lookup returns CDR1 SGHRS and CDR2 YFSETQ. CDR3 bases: TGCGCCAGCACGGGACAGCCCATGGGGGAAGCTTTCTTT. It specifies CASTGQPMGEAFF.